The 13 T cell receptor beta chains reported below all come from one sample, sequenced in a study of T-cell reconstitution after alpha-beta-depleted transplantation in children. Unique molecular identifiers tagged the TCRbeta library. Using its own MiXCR run on the PCR reads, TCRdb lists one record per CDR3 protein. This table holds approximately 350,000 distinct CDR3 sequences, about 16% found once. The sample consisted of PBMCs, mostly from graft donor cells, taken 360 days after TCRalphabeta/CD19-depleted stem cell transplant. Receptors were obtained from a male patient between 2 and 10 years old who had a stem cell transplant for acute lymphoblastic leukemia, so the T cells may come from the graft donor.

The chain uses TRBV10-3 and TRBJ1-2, with 7 nucleotides matching TRBD1. Unmatched junction bases numbered 0, after V lost 6 bases and J lost 5 bases. The CDR3 has 11 residues. In germline, CDR1 is ENHRY, CDR2 SYGVKD. The CDR3 sequence is CAIRGQYGYTF. The CDR3 region has the DNA TGTGCCATCAGGGGACAGTATGGCTACACCTTC.

The chain employs TRBV4-2 and TRBJ2-1; D possibly corresponds to TRBD2 (5 bases). V dropped 1 base and J dropped 10 bases, with 20 bases sitting between them. CDR1 is LGHNA, CDR2 YNFKEQ, per germline. The CDR3 has 16 amino acids. CDR3 in DNA: TGTGCCAGCAGCCAAGGATTAGCGTACCGTAGTGGCGAGCAGTTCTTC. The encoded protein is CASSQGLAYRSGEQFF.

The gene calls are TRBV7-2 and TRBJ2-3; the D gene is possibly TRBD1 (6 bases). The CDR3 is made up of 15 amino acids. V lost 0 bases to trimming and J lost 2 bases, with 9 bases between them. From germline, CDR1 is SGHTA and CDR2 FQGNSA. The CDR3 DNA reads TGTGCCAGCAGCTTAGCAACAGGGCTCACAGATACGCAGTATTTT. Its protein is CASSLATGLTDTQYF.

The table lists this clonotype with many counts. The chain uses TRBV9 and TRBJ2-3; 9 bases fit TRBD2. V gave up 6 bases and J gave up 2 bases; unmatched junction bases: 7. The CDR3 has 15 residues. CDR1 is SGDLS and CDR2 is YYNGEE in the germline V gene. The CDR3 bases are TGTGCCAGCAACCCGGGACTAGCCTACACAGATACGCAGTATTTT. Encoded protein: CASNPGLAYTDTQYF.

This clonotype was observed at least ten times. The gene calls are TRBV7-6 and TRBJ1-4, with a tentative D call TRBD1 (5 bases). Germline lookup yields CDR1 SGHVS and CDR2 FNYEAQ. V lost 5 bases, J lost 11 bases, and 15 bases lay in between. CDR3 length: 13 amino acids. The CDR3 bases are TGTGCCAGCAGCCCACCGGGGACCCCGAAACTGTTTTTT. Translation: CASSPPGTPKLFF.

The V and J genes are TRBV6-2 or TRBV6-3 and TRBJ1-6; D is ambiguous. The CDR3 has 16 residues. Germline V gene lookup returns CDR1 MNHEY and CDR2 SVGEGT. V gave up 5 bases and J gave up 8 bases, with 19 bases separating them. CDR3 loop: CASSQRILLYYSPLHF. The CDR3 nucleotides are TGTGCCAGCAGTCAGAGGATCTTGCTTTACTATTCACCCCTCCACTTT.

V usage is TRBV11-2 and J usage is TRBJ2-1; D might be TRBD2 (6 bases). Germline values: CDR1 SGHAT, CDR2 FQNNGV. This CDR3 region has 13 residues. Trimming stripped 2 bases from V and 10 bases from J, with 12 bases between. CDR3 nucleotides: TGTGCCAGCAGCTTACCGCTTGCGGGGGAGCAGTTCTTC. It is translated as CASSLPLAGEQFF.

This clonotype was recorded once. The rearrangement links TRBV6-5 to TRBJ1-2; D not resolved. Germline V gives CDR1 MNHEY, CDR2 SVGAGI. The CDR3 sequence is 13 residues long. V lost 2 bases to trimming and J lost 6 bases, with 10 bases between them. The CDR3 bases are TGTGCCAGCAGTTACACGGGTCAAGATGGCTACACCTTC. It is translated as CASSYTGQDGYTF.

The chain uses TRBV4-3 and TRBJ1-2, with D possibly matching TRBD1 (6 bases). With 0 bases removed from V and 8 bases from J, the gap between germline ends came to 16 bases. Germline CDR1 and CDR2: LGHNA and YSLEER. The CDR3 has 15 amino acids. CDR3 region: CASSQDSWGREGYTF. The CDR3 nucleotides are TGCGCCAGCAGCCAAGATTCCTGGGGGCGAGAAGGCTACACCTTC.

This clonotype was recorded many times. The V and J genes are TRBV9 and TRBJ2-1; TRBD2 matches 7 bases. The CDR3 has 17 residues. The junction had 16 bases not matched to a gene; V was cut back by 4 bases and J by 6 bases. CDR1 and CDR2 (germline): SGDLS, YYNGEE. This CDR3 is CASSISRVPSGGNEQFF. In nucleotides, the CDR3 is TGTGCCAGCAGCATATCGCGGGTCCCTTCGGGGGGCAATGAGCAGTTCTTC.

In this sample, this clonotype turned up many times. The chain uses TRBV20-1 and TRBJ2-1, with 8 bases that match TRBD2. CDR1 is DFQATT and CDR2 is SNEGSKA in the germline V gene (reference sequence). V gave up 3 bases and J gave up 4 bases; unmatched junction bases: 5. The CDR3 contains 14 residues. CDR3 DNA: TGCAGTGCTAGCGGGAGGGCCGCGTACAATGAGCAGTTCTTC. It encodes CSASGRAAYNEQFF.

This chain joins TRBV12-3 or TRBV12-4 and TRBJ2-7; D is uncertain. The ends were cut back, 1 base at V and 2 bases at J, with 9 bases in the middle. The CDR3 sequence is 14 residues long. The CDR3 loop reads CASSLVPGTYEQYF. CDR3 in DNA: TGTGCCAGCAGTTTAGTCCCAGGTACCTACGAGCAGTACTTC.

The J gene is TRBJ2-2, the V gene TRBV14, with D possibly being TRBD2 (6 bases). Germline V gene lookup returns CDR1 SGHDN and CDR2 FVKESK. This CDR3 is 15 amino acids long. V dropped 0 bases and J dropped 4 bases, with 9 bases sitting between them. The CDR3: CASSQDRLGTGELFF. Here the CDR3 DNA reads TGTGCCAGCAGCCAAGATAGACTAGGCACCGGGGAGCTGTTTTTT.